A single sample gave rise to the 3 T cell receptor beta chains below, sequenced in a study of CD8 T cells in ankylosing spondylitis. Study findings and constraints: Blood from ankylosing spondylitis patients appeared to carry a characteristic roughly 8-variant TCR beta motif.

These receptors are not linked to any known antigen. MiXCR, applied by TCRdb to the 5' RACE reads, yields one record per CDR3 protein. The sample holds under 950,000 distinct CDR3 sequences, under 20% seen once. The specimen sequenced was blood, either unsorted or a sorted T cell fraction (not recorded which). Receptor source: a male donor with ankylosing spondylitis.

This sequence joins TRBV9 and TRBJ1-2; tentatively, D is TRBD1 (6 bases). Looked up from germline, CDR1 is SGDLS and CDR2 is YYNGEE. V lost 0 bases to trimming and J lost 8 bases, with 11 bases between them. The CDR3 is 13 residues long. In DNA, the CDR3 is TGTGCCAGCAGCGTAGAAAAGGGGGGAGGCTACACCTTC. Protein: CASSVEKGGGYTF.

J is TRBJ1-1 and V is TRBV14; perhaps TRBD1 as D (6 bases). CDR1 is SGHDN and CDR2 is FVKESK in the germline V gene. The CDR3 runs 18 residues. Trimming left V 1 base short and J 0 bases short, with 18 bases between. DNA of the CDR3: TGTGCCAGCAGCCAAGTAGGGAGACGACCAGGGGTGAACACTGAAGCTTTCTTT. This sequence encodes CASSQVGRRPGVNTEAFF.

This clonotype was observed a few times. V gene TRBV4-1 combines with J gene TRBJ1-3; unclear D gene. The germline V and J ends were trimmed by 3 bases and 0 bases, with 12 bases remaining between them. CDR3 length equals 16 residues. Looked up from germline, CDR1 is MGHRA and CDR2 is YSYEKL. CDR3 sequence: CASSHRGPVSGNTIYF. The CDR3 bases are TGCGCCAGCAGCCATAGAGGGCCCGTCTCTGGAAACACCATATATTTT.